One sample yielded the 20 T cell receptor beta chains listed below, sequenced in a study of T cell clonality in common variable immunodeficiency. Using immunoSEQ multiplex PCR, the repertoire was profiled, and TCRdb retains in-frame clones only, with some absent. The data show some 43,000 clones, none appearing only once, with roughly 2.1% held by the ten largest. The sequencing sample was made of peripheral blood mononuclear cells. The source is a person aged 18 to 70 in good health.

This clone was observed many times. Read coverage stops 3 residues before the CDR3 terminus; the germline J gene supplies the remainder. The gene calls are TRBV5-1 and TRBJ2-5, with D maybe TRBD1 (5 bases). Germline CDR1 SGHRS, CDR2 YFSETQ. V was cut by 0 bases and J by 5 bases, with 14 bases left in between. The length of the CDR3 is 15 residues. The sequenced part of the CDR3 DNA is TGCGCCAGCAGCTTGGTACAGGAGAAGTGGGAGACC. This codes for CASSLVQEKWET. The whole CDR3 protein is CASSLVQEKWETQYF. The variable domain in full, with the rest retrieved from reference TRBV5-1 and TRBJ2-5, is KAGVTQTPRYLIKTRGQQVTLSCSPISGHRSVSWYQQTPGQGLQFLFEYFSETQRNKGNFPGRFSGRQFSNSRSEMNVSTLELGDSALYLCASSLVQEKWETQYFGPGTRLLVL.

This clone was recorded at least ten times. From the germline J gene comes the end of the CDR3, since the read stops 3 residues before it. The rearrangement uses TRBV19 and TRBJ2-6; possibly TRBD2 for D (7 bases). V was shortened by 4 bases and J by 1 base, with 17 bases between the two germline ends. The CDR3 is 18 amino acids. Germline-derived CDR1 and CDR2 are LNHDA and SQIVND (reference sequence). The CDR3 bases that were read are TGTGCCAGTAGTAGGGGGGGGACAACGACATCTGGGGCCAACGTC. Amino acid sequence: CASSRGGTTTSGANV. The CDR3 in its entirety is CASSRGGTTTSGANVLTF.

In this sample, this clone turned up many times. The observed sequence ends 3 residues before the CDR3 terminus, with the missing tail filled in from the germline J gene. This chain connects TRBV12-5 to TRBJ2-7; D might be TRBD2 (5 bases). Trimming cost V 3 bases and J 6 bases, with 12 bases left between them. In germline, CDR1 is LGHNT, CDR2 FRNRAP. There are 13 residues in the CDR3. The CDR3 spells CASGFLTRGEQYF. The CDR3 DNA, read in part, is TGTGCTAGTGGTTTCCTTACTAGAGGCGAG.

This clone has a count of ten or more. The CDR3 goes on 3 residues after the read ends, and that part is filled in from the germline J gene. The chain couples TRBV30 to TRBJ1-1; no clear D gene. The germline V gene encodes CDR1 GTSNPN and CDR2 SVGIG (reference sequence). The length of the CDR3 is 11 residues. Trimming removed 5 bases from V and 5 bases from J, with 9 bases in between. The CDR3 DNA, read in part, is TGTGCCTGGGAAAGGTGGACTGAA. Translated: CAWERWTE. In full, the CDR3 is CAWERWTEAFF.

There are many counts of this clone. The read finishes 3 residues shy of the CDR3 end, and the germline J gene is used to complete it. The rearrangement links TRBV5-1 to TRBJ2-7, with D perhaps TRBD1 or TRBD2 (7 bases each). The V and J ends lost 0 bases and 2 bases respectively, with 18 bases between them. The CDR3 extends over 17 amino acids. The V gene's germline CDR1 is SGHRS and CDR2 YFSETQ. The covered CDR3 bases are TGCGCCAGCAGCTTGGCGGTAAGGGACAGCGGGACCTACGAG. This gives the protein CASSLAVRDSGTYE. The whole CDR3 sequence reads CASSLAVRDSGTYEQYF.

This clone came up many times. The read ends 3 residues before the CDR3 terminus; that terminus is restored from the germline J gene. The chain is built from TRBV5-1 and TRBJ2-7; TRBD2 matches at 7 bases. This CDR3 region has 14 residues. Germline CDR1 reads SGHRS; CDR2 reads YFSETQ. With 7 bases clipped from V and 1 base from J, the junction kept 8 bases outside the gene matches. The CDR3 bases that were read are TGCGCCAGCGCCCCGACGGGGGGTTCCTACGAG. Encoded protein: CASAPTGGSYE. From start to end, the CDR3 is CASAPTGGSYEQYF.

This clone has ten or more counts. The CDR3 goes on 3 residues after the read ends, and that part is filled in from the germline J gene. V usage is TRBV30 and J usage is TRBJ2-2, with D possibly being TRBD1 (5 bases). From germline, CDR1 is GTSNPN and CDR2 SVGIG (reference sequence). There are 14 residues in the CDR3. V dropped 1 base and J dropped 2 bases, with 8 bases sitting between them. This CDR3 reads CAWSGGSNTGELFF. The DNA read from the CDR3 is TGTGCCTGGAGTGGGGGCAGCAACACCGGGGAG.

This clone was detected many times. The read ends 3 residues before the CDR3 terminus; that terminus is restored from the germline J gene. The rearrangement links TRBV5-1 to TRBJ2-7; 8 bases fit TRBD2. Germline CDR1 and CDR2: SGHRS and YFSETQ. V lost 4 bases to trimming and J lost 4 bases; unmatched junction nucleotides: 10. The CDR3 sequence is 15 residues long. The CDR3 sequence is CASSPREGLAYEQYF. CDR3 bases read: TGCGCCAGCAGCCCCCGGGAGGGGTTGGCGTACGAG.

This clone has a count of ten or more. Read data end 3 residues before the CDR3 end; the end is taken from the germline J gene. The V and J genes are TRBV30 and TRBJ1-4; 8 positions agree with TRBD1. The CDR3 extends over 12 amino acids. CDR1 and CDR2 (germline): GTSNPN, SVGIG (reference sequence). Trimming took 6 bases from V and 8 from J; bases not matched to a gene: 5. CDR3 loop: CACRQGREKLFF. The covered CDR3 bases are TGTGCCTGTCGACAGGGGCGGGAAAAA.

This clone was found a few times. The CDR3 end falls 3 residues outside the read, so it is completed with the germline J gene. J is TRBJ2-7 and V is TRBV20-1; possible D gene TRBD2, 5 bases. With 7 bases removed from V and 5 bases from J, the gap between germline ends came to 6 bases. Germline assignment: CDR1 DFQATT and CDR2 SNEGSKA (reference sequence). This CDR3 spans 9 amino acids. CDR3 in amino acids: CSVGDEQYF. The CDR3 bases that were read are TGCAGTGTCGGGGACGAG.

This clone was counted at least ten times. The read gets to within 3 residues of the CDR3 end, and the germline J gene fills in the rest. The chain uses TRBV20-1 and TRBJ1-4; TRBD1 matches 11 bases. Germline trimming cut 0 bases from V and 6 bases from J; bases unmatched to any gene: 3. Germline lookup yields CDR1 DFQATT and CDR2 SNEGSKA (reference sequence). The CDR3 runs 15 residues. The sequenced part of the CDR3 DNA is TGCAGTGCTAGAGATCAGGGACAGGGGGATGAAAAA. Protein product: CSARDQGQGDEK. The full CDR3 is CSARDQGQGDEKLFF.

This clone was recorded many times. The CDR3 end is not reached by the read, which stops 3 residues before it; the germline J gene fills it in. The chain joins TRBV9 to TRBJ2-2; D possibly corresponds to TRBD2 (6 bases). CDR1 and CDR2 from the germline V gene are SGDLS and YYNGEE. V lost 4 bases, J lost 6 bases, and 13 bases lay in between. This CDR3 has 14 residues. The CDR3 here is CASSPRRGAGELFF. CDR3 DNA (partial): TGTGCCAGCAGCCCAAGGAGGGGCGCCGGGGAG. Drawing the rest from reference TRBV9 and TRBJ2-2, the complete variable domain is DSGVTQTPKHLITATGQRVTLRCSPRSGDLSVYWYQQSLDQGLQFLIQYYNGEERAKGNILERFSAQQFPDLHSELNLSSLELGDSALYFCASSPRRGAGELFFGEGSRLTVL.

This clone was observed at least ten times. The read is 3 residues too short to cover the CDR3 end, so that end is filled in from the germline J gene. The V gene is TRBV5-4, the J gene TRBJ2-7; a possible D gene is TRBD2 (5 bases). This CDR3 contains 13 residues. CDR1 and CDR2 (germline): SGHNT, YYREEE (reference sequence). V was clipped by 3 bases and J by 3 bases, with 10 bases between them. CDR3 sequence reads: CASSYERNYEQYF. The DNA read from the CDR3 is TGTGCCAGCAGCTATGAGCGGAACTACGAG. Variable domain in full (rest from reference TRBV5-4 and TRBJ2-7): ETGVTQSPTHLIKTRGQQVTLRCSSQSGHNTVSWYQQALGQGPQFIFQYYREEENGRGNFPPRFSGLQFPNYSSELNVNALELDDSALYLCASSYERNYEQYFGPGTRLTVT.

This clone was recorded a few times. Read data end 3 residues before the CDR3 end; the end is taken from the germline J gene. V gene TRBV7-9 combines with J gene TRBJ1-2; D not resolved. Germline CDR1 is SEHNR and CDR2 is FQNEAQ (reference sequence). CDR3 size: 14 residues. The CDR3 here is CASSLQSGSNDYTF. The covered CDR3 bases are TGTGCCAGCAGCTTACAAAGCGGGAGTAACGAC.

This clone came up many times. The read terminates 3 residues ahead of where the CDR3 ends, so the germline J gene completes it. This chain connects TRBV29-1 to TRBJ2-3, with TRBD2 identical over 9 bases. V shed 7 bases, J shed 2 bases, and the junction held 7 bases outside the gene matches. This CDR3 comprises 14 residues. Per the germline V gene, CDR1 is SQVTM and CDR2 is ANQGSEA. This CDR3 is CSGEAGGFTDTQYF. The sequenced part of the CDR3 DNA is TGCAGCGGCGAAGCGGGAGGTTTCACAGATACG.

This clone was seen many times. The read gets to within 3 residues of the CDR3 end, and the germline J gene fills in the rest. The V gene is TRBV4-2, the J gene TRBJ1-2; no clear D gene. CDR1 and CDR2 from the germline V gene are LGHNA and YNFKEQ. The CDR3 extends over 12 amino acids. CDR3 bases read: TGTGCCAGCAGCCAAGATAACATCGGC. Protein sequence: CASSQDNIG. The full CDR3 sequence reads CASSQDNIGYTF.

This clone has ten or more counts. The observed sequence ends 3 residues before the CDR3 terminus, with the missing tail filled in from the germline J gene. The gene calls are TRBV19 and TRBJ1-1; D might be TRBD1 (6 bases). Between the trimmed V and J ends, which lost 7 bases and 1 base, there was a span of 13 bases. CDR3 length: 14 amino acids. Germline-derived CDR1 and CDR2 are LNHDA and SQIVND (reference sequence). The CDR3 sequence is CASTTRGSNTEAFF. The CDR3 DNA, read in part, is TGTGCCAGTACCACCAGGGGTTCGAACACTGAA. Supplemented by reference TRBV19 and TRBJ1-1, the full variable domain reads DGGITQSPKYLFRKEGQNVTLSCEQNLNHDAMYWYRQDPGQGLRLIYYSQIVNDFQKGDIAEGYSVSREKKESFPLTVTSAQKNPTAFYLCASTTRGSNTEAFFGQGTRLTVV.

This clone was seen at least ten times. The CDR3 is cut off 3 residues early in the read; its end comes from the germline J gene. The genes are TRBV14 and TRBJ2-1; 8 nucleotides line up with TRBD2. CDR3 length: 15 amino acids. The germline gives CDR1 SGHDN, CDR2 FVKESK. Trimming took 1 base from V and 6 from J; bases not matched to a gene: 5. The CDR3 here is CASSQGPGLGNEQFF. The covered CDR3 bases are TGTGCCAGCAGCCAAGGGCCGGGACTAGGCAATGAG.

In this sample, this clone turned up many times. The read gets to within 3 residues of the CDR3 end, and the germline J gene fills in the rest. The chain employs TRBV2 and TRBJ2-3; TRBD1 aligns across 8 bases. This CDR3 region has 14 residues. J gave up 2 bases and V 5 bases, and 3 bases lay outside the gene matches. The germline CDR1 and CDR2 sequences are SNHLY and FYNNEI. The sequenced part of the CDR3 DNA is TGTGCCAGCAGTACGGGACAGGTCACAGATACG. Translating it yields CASSTGQVTDT. The whole CDR3 protein reads CASSTGQVTDTQYF.

In its sample, this clone was seen many times. The read falls 3 residues short of the CDR3 end, and the missing part is taken from the germline J gene. The chain has TRBV15 and TRBJ2-1; 10 bases fit TRBD2. Germline assignment: CDR1 LNHNV and CDR2 YYDKDF (reference sequence). This CDR3 comprises 16 residues. The junction had 3 bases not matched to a gene; V was cut back by 1 base and J by 3 bases. CDR3 DNA (partial): TGTGCCACCAGCAGAGGGACTAGCGGAGACTACAATGAG. This gives the protein CATSRGTSGDYNE. The whole CDR3 sequence is CATSRGTSGDYNEQFF.